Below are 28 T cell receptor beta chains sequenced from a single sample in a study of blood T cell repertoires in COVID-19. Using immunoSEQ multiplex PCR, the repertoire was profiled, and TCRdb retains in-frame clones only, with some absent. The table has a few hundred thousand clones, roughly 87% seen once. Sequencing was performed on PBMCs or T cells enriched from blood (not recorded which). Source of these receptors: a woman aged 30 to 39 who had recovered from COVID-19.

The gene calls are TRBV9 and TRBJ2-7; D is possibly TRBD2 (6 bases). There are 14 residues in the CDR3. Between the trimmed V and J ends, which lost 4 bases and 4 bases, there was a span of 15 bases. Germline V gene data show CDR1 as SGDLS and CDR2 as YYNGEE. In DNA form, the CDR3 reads TGTGCCAGCAGCCCCCGCGGGGTCAGGTACGAGCAGTACTTC. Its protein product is CASSPRGVRYEQYF. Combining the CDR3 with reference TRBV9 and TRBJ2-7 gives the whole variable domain DSGVTQTPKHLITATGQRVTLRCSPRSGDLSVYWYQQSLDQGLQFLIQYYNGEERAKGNILERFSAQQFPDLHSELNLSSLELGDSALYFCASSPRGVRYEQYFGPGTRLTVT.

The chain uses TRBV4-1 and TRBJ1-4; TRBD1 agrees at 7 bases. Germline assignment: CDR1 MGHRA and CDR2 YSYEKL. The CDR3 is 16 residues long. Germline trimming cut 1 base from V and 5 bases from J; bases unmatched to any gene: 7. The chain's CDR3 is CASSQVMTGSNEKLFF. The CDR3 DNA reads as TGCGCCAGCAGCCAAGTCATGACAGGGTCAAATGAAAAACTGTTTTTT.

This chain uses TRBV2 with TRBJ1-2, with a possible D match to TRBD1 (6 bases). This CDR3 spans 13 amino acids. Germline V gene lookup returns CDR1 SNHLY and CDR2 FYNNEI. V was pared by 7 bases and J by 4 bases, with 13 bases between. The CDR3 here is CASTRGGSYGYTF. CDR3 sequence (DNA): TGTGCCAGCACGAGAGGGGGAAGCTATGGCTACACCTTC.

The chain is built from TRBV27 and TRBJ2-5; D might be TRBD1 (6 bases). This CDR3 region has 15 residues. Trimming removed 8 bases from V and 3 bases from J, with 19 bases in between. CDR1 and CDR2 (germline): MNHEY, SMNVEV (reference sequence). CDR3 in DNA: TGTGCCAGCGGCTCCCCGGCCAGGGGCGAAGAGACCCAGTACTTC. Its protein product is CASGSPARGEETQYF.

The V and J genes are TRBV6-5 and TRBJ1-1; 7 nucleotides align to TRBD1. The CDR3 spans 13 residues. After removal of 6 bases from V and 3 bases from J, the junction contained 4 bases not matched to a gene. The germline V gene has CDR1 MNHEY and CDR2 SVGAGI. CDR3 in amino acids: CASSWDSDTEAFF. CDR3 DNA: TGTGCCAGCAGCTGGGACAGTGACACTGAAGCTTTCTTT.

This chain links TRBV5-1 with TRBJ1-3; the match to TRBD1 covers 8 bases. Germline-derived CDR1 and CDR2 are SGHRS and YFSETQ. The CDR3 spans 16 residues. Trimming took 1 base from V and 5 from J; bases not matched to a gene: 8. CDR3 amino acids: CASSLSPGTGRNTIYF. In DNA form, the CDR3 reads TGCGCCAGCAGCTTGAGTCCCGGGACAGGACGAAACACCATATATTTT.

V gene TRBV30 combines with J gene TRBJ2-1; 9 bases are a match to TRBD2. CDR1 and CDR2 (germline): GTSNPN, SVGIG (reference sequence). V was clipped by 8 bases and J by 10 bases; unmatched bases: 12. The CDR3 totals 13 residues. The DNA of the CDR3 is TGTGCCCGCCAGGGTAGCGGGGGATGGGAGCAGTTCTTC. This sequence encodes CARQGSGGWEQFF.

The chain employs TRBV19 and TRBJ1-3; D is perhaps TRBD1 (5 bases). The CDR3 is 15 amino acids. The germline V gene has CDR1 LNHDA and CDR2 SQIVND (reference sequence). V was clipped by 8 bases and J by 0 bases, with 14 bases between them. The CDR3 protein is CASGDSWVSGNTIYF. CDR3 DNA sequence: TGTGCCAGTGGGGACTCGTGGGTCTCTGGAAACACCATATATTTT.

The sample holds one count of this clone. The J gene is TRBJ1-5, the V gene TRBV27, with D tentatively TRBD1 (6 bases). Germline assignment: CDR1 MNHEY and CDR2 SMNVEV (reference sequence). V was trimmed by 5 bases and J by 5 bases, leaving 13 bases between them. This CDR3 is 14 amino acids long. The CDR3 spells CASSLTGSDQPQHF. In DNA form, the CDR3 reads TGTGCCAGCAGTCTAACAGGGTCGGATCAGCCCCAGCATTTT.

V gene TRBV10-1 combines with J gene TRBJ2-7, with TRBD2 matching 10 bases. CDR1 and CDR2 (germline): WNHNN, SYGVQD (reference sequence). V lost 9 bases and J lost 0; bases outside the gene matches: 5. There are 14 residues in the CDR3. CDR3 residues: CASELAGSSYEQYF. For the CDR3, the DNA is TGCGCCAGTGAACTAGCGGGAAGCTCCTACGAGCAGTACTTC.

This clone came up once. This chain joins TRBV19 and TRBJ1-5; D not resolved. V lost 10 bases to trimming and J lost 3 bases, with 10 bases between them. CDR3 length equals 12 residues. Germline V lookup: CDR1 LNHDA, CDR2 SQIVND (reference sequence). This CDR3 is CATKGDNQPQHF. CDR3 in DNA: TGTGCCACCAAGGGAGACAATCAGCCCCAGCATTTT.

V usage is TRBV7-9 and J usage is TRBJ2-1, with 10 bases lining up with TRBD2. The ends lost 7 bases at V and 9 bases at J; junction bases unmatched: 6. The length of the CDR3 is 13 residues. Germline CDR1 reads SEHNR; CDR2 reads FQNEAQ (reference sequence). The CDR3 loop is CASILAGRREQFF. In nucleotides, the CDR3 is TGTGCCAGCATACTAGCGGGACGGCGTGAGCAGTTCTTC.

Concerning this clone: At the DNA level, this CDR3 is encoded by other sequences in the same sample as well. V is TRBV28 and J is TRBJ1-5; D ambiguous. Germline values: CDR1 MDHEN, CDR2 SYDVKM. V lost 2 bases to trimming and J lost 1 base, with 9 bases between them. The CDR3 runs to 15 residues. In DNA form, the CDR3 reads TGTGCCAGCAGTTTAGGAGGTAGGAGCAATCAGCCCCAGCATTTT. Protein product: CASSLGGRSNQPQHF.

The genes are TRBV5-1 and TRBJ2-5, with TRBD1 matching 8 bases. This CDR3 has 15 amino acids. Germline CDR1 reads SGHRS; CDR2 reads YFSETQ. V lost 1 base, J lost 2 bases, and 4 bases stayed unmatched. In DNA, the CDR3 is TGCGCCAGCAGCTTGTTAACAGGGGGGCAAGAGACCCAGTACTTC. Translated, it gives CASSLLTGGQETQYF. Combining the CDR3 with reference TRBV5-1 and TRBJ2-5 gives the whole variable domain KAGVTQTPRYLIKTRGQQVTLSCSPISGHRSVSWYQQTPGQGLQFLFEYFSETQRNKGNFPGRFSGRQFSNSRSEMNVSTLELGDSALYLCASSLLTGGQETQYFGPGTRLLVL.

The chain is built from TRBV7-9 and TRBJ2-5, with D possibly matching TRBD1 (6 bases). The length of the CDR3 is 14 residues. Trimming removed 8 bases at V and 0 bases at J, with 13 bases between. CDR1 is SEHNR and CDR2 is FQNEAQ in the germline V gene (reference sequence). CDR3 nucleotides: TGTGCCAGCGGCAAACACAGGGACCAAGAGACCCAGTACTTC. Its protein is CASGKHRDQETQYF.

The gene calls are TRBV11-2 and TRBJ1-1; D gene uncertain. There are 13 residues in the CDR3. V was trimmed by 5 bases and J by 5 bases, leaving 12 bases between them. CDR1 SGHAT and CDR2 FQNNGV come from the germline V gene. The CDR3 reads CASSLPGGTEAFF. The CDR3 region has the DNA TGTGCCAGCAGCCTCCCCGGAGGTACTGAAGCTTTCTTT.

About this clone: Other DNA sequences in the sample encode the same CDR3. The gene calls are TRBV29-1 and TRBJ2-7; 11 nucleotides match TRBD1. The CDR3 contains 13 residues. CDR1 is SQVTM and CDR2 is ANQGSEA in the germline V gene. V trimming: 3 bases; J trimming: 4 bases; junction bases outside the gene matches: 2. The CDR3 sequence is CSVEGQGGYEQYF. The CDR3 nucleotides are TGCAGCGTTGAGGGACAGGGGGGTTACGAGCAGTACTTC.

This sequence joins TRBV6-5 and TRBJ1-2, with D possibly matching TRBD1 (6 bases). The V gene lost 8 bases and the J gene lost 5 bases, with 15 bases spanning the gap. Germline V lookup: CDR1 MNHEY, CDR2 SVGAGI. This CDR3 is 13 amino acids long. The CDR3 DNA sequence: TGTGCCAGCGGCCTCAGGGGCGGGTATGGCTACACCTTC. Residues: CASGLRGGYGYTF.

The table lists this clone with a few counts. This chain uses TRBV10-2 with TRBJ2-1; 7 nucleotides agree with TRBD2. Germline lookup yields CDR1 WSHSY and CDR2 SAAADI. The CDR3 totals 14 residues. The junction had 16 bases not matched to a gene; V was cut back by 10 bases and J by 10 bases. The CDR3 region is CATQGAERGEEQFF. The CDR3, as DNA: TGCGCCACCCAGGGAGCGGAGCGGGGTGAGGAGCAGTTCTTC.

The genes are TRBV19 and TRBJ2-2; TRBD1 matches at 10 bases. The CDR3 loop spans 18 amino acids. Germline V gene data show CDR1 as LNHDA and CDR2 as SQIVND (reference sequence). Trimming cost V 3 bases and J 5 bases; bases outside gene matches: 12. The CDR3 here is CASSMVGSDRGWTGELFF. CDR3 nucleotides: TGTGCCAGTAGTATGGTAGGCTCGGACAGGGGGTGGACCGGGGAGCTGTTTTTT. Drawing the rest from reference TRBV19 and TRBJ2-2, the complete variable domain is DGGITQSPKYLFRKEGQNVTLSCEQNLNHDAMYWYRQDPGQGLRLIYYSQIVNDFQKGDIAEGYSVSREKKESFPLTVTSAQKNPTAFYLCASSMVGSDRGWTGELFFGEGSRLTVL.

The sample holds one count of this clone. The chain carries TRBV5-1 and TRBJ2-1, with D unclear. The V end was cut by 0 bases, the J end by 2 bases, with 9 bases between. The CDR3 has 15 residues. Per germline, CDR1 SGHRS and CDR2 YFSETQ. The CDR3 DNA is TGCGCCAGCAGCTTGGTTGAGCTTCCCTACAATGAGCAGTTCTTC. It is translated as CASSLVELPYNEQFF.

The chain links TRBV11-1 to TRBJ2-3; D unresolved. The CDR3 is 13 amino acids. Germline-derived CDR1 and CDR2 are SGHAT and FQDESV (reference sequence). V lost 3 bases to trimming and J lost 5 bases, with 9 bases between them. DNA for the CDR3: TGTGCCAGCAGCTTCACGGGTGAAGATACGCAGTATTTT. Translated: CASSFTGEDTQYF.

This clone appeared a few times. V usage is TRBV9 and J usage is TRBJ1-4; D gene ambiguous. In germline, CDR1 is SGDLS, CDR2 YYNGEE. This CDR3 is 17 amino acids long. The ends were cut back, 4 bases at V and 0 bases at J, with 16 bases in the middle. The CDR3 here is CASSPRPHGATNEKLFF. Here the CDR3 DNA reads TGTGCCAGCAGCCCCAGGCCCCACGGGGCAACTAATGAAAAACTGTTTTTT. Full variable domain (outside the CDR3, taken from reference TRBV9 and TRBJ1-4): DSGVTQTPKHLITATGQRVTLRCSPRSGDLSVYWYQQSLDQGLQFLIQYYNGEERAKGNILERFSAQQFPDLHSELNLSSLELGDSALYFCASSPRPHGATNEKLFFGSGTQLSVL.

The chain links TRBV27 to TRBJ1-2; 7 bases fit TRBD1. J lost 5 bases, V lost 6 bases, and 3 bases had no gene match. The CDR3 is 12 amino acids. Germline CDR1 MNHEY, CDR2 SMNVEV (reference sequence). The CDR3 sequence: CASRTGSYGYTF. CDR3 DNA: TGTGCCAGCAGGACAGGGTCGTATGGCTACACCTTC.

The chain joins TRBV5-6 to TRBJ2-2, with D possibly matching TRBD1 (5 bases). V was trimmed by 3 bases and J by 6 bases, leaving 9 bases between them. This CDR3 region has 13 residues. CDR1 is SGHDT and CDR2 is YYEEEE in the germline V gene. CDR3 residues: CASSWWGAGELFF. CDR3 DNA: TGTGCCAGCAGCTGGTGGGGCGCCGGGGAGCTGTTTTTT.

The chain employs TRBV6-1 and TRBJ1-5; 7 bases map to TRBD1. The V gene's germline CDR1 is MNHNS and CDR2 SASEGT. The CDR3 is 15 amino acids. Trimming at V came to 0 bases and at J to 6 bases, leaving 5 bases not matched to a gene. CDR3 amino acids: CASSEAEGASQPQHF. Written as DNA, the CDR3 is TGTGCCAGCAGTGAAGCCGAGGGGGCTAGTCAGCCCCAGCATTTT.

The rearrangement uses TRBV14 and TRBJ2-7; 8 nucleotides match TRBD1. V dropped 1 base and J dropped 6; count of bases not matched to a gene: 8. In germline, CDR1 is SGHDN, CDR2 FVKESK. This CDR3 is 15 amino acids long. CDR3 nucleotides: TGTGCCAGCAGCCAAGGGACAGGGATTCTTCGCGAGCAGTACTTC. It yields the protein CASSQGTGILREQYF.

CDR3 in amino acids: CASNKGANEKLFF. Written as DNA, the CDR3 is TGTGCCAGCAATAAGGGGGCTAATGAAAAACTGTTTTTT. The chain uses TRBV19 and TRBJ1-4, with a weak D call TRBD1 (6 bases). The CDR3 has 13 amino acids. V lost 9 bases and J 3 bases, leaving 11 bases between the germline ends. Germline V gives CDR1 LNHDA, CDR2 SQIVND (reference sequence).